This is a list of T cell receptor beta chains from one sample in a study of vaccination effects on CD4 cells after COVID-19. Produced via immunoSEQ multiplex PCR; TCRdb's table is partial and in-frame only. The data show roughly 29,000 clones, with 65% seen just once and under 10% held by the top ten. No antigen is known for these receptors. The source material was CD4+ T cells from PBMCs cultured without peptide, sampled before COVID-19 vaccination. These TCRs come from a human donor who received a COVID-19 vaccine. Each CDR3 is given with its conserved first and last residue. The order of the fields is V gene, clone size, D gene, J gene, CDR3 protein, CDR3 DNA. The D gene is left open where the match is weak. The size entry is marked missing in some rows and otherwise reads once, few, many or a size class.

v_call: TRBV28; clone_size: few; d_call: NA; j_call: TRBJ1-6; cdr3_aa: CTRQGGAKPDNSPLHF; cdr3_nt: TGTACCCGTCAGGGAGGGGCCAAGCCGGATAATTCACCCCTCCACTTT
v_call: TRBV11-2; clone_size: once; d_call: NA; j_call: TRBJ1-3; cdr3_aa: CASSLDGNSGNTIYF; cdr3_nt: TGTGCCAGCAGCTTAGACGGGAACTCTGGAAACACCATATATTTT
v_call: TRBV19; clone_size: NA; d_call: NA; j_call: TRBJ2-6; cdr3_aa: CASMRYPSAGANVLTF; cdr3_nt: TGTGCCAGTATGAGGTATCCCTCAGCTGGGGCCAACGTCCTGACTTTC
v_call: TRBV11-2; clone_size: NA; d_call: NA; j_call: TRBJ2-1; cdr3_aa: CASSLDLGRTNYNEQFF; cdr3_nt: TGTGCCAGCAGCTTAGATCTAGGGCGGACCAACTACAATGAGCAGTTCTTC
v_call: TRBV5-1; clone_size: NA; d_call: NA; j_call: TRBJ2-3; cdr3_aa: CASSLAGKLTDTQYF; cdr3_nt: TGCGCCAGCAGCTTGGCGGGGAAACTCACAGATACGCAGTATTTT
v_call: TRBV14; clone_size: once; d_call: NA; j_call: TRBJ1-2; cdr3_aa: CASSPSQGQRYGYTF; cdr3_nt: TGTGCCAGCAGCCCATCACAGGGCCAGCGGTATGGCTACACCTTC
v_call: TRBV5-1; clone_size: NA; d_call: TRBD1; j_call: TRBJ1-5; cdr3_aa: CASSLGDRQGGQPQHF; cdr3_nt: TGCGCCAGCAGCTTGGGGGACAGGCAAGGAGGACAGCCCCAGCATTTT
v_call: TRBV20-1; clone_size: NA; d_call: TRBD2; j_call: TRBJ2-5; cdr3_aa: CSASYWSGTYQETQYF; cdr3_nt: TGCAGTGCTAGTTATTGGAGCGGGACTTACCAAGAGACCCAGTACTTC
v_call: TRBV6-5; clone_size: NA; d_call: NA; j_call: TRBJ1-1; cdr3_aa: CASSTGITINTEAFF; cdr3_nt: TGTGCCAGCAGTACGGGGATAACAATAAACACTGAAGCTTTCTTT
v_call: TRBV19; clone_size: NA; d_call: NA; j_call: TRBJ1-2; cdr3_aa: CASSIDRTGTNYGYTF; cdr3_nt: TGTGCCAGTAGTATAGATCGAACAGGAACTAACTATGGCTACACCTTC
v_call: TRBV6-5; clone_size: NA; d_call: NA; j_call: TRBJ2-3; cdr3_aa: CASSPTDAGTDTQYF; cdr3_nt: TGTGCCAGCAGCCCCACCGACGCGGGAACAGATACGCAGTATTTT
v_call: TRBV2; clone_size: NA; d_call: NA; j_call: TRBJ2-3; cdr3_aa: CASTAGLYTQYF; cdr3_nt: TGTGCCAGCACCGCGGGACTGTATACGCAGTATTTT
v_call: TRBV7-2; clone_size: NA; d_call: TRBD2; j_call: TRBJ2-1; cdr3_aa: CASSPGPSGEQFF; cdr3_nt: TGTGCCAGCAGCCCAGGACCTAGCGGTGAGCAGTTCTTC
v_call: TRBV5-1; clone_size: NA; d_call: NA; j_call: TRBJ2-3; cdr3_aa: CASRREIDVRLYITQYF; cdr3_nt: TGCGCCAGCAGAAGAGAAATAGATGTGCGACTTTATATAACGCAGTATTTT
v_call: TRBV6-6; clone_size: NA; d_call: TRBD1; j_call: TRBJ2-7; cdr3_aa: CASTLEGQGPYEQYF; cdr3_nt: TGTGCCAGCACTCTAGAGGGACAGGGCCCCTACGAGCAGTACTTC
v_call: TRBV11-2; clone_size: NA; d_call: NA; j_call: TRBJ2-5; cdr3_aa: CASSPRLVIETQYF; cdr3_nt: TGTGCCAGCAGCCCTAGGCTGGTTATCGAGACCCAGTACTTC
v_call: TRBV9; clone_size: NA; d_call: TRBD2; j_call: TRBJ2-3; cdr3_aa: CASSDPGLAVWLGTDTQYF; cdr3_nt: TGTGCCAGCAGCGATCCGGGACTAGCGGTATGGTTAGGGACAGATACGCAGTATTTT
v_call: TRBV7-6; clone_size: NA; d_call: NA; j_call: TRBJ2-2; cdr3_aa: CASSLFDRPNTGELFF; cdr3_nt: TGTGCCAGCAGCTTATTCGACAGGCCGAACACCGGGGAGCTGTTTTTT
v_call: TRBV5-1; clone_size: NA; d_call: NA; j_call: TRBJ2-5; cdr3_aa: CASSLGGGPETQYF; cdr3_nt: TGCGCCAGCAGCTTGGGGGGGGGCCCAGAGACCCAGTACTTC